The entry that follows covers one T cell receptor beta chain sequence. The data derive from a study of T-cell memory formation after mild COVID-19. Trimming stripped 2 bases from V and 2 bases from J, with 12 bases between. CDR1 KGHSH and CDR2 LQKENI come from the germline V gene. There are 15 residues in the CDR3. From the 5' RACE reads, TCRdb called clonotypes with MiXCR, one entry per CDR3 protein. The sample carries approximately 490,000 distinct CDR3 sequences, roughly 20% recorded once. Sequenced: PBMCs or a T cell subset sorted from them (not recorded which). The receptor comes from an adult woman who had mild COVID-19 (a few samples of this study predate the infection). Cell type and time point are not known. This rearrangement joins TRBV18 to TRBJ1-2, with D unclear. In nucleotides, the CDR3 is TGTGCCAGCTCACCATACGCCGGCAGCAACTATGGCTACACCTTC. Translating it yields CASSPYAGSNYGYTF.